One sample yielded the 4 T cell receptor beta chains listed below, sequenced in a study of T cells after posttransplantation cyclophosphamide. Sequencing used immunoSEQ multiplex PCR; TCRdb keeps in-frame clones, though not all of them. The table records 25,000 or so clones, about 82% of them present only once. The sequencing input was PBMCs. The receptors shown here come from an older woman with a blood cancer, CMV-positive, and with a related stem cell donor.

The gene calls are TRBV7-9 and TRBJ1-1, with D perhaps TRBD1 (5 bases). V lost 5 bases to trimming and J lost 1 base, with 8 bases between them. The CDR3 sequence is 13 residues long. CDR1 is SEHNR, CDR2 FQNEAQ, per germline (reference sequence). CDR3 nucleotides: TGTGCCAGCAGCCTACAGGAGAACACTGAAGCTTTCTTT. Its protein product is CASSLQENTEAFF. Looking up the rest from reference TRBV7-9 and TRBJ1-1 gives the full variable domain: DTGVSQNPRHKITKRGQNVTFRCDPISEHNRLYWYRQTLGQGPEFLTYFQNEAQLEKSRLLSDRFSAERPKGSFSTLEIQRTEQGDSAMYLCASSLQENTEAFFGQGTRLTVV.

The chain has TRBV19 and TRBJ1-2; D is uncertain. The CDR3 has 13 residues. The germline gives CDR1 LNHDA, CDR2 SQIVND (reference sequence). V lost 6 bases and J 1 base, leaving 9 bases between the germline ends. Here the CDR3 DNA reads TGTGCCAGTAGGGGAGGGATTAACTATGGCTACACCTTC. Translated, it gives CASRGGINYGYTF.

The sample holds one count of this clone. This chain connects TRBV28 to TRBJ2-3, with TRBD1 identical over 10 bases. J gave up 1 base and V 5 bases, and 3 bases lay outside the gene matches. The CDR3 length is 15 residues. Germline CDR1 reads MDHEN; CDR2 reads SYDVKM. The CDR3 reads CASSAGTGGTDTQYF. CDR3 bases: TGTGCCAGCAGTGCCGGGACAGGGGGCACAGATACGCAGTATTTT.

The chain is built from TRBV6-1 and TRBJ1-2; D remains unclear. Germline V gives CDR1 MNHNS, CDR2 SASEGT. The CDR3 contains 15 residues. The V end was cut by 3 bases, the J end by 0 bases, with 11 bases between. Here the CDR3 reads CASSDGSGANYGYTF. CDR3 nucleotide sequence: TGTGCCAGCAGTGACGGCTCCGGGGCTAACTATGGCTACACCTTC.